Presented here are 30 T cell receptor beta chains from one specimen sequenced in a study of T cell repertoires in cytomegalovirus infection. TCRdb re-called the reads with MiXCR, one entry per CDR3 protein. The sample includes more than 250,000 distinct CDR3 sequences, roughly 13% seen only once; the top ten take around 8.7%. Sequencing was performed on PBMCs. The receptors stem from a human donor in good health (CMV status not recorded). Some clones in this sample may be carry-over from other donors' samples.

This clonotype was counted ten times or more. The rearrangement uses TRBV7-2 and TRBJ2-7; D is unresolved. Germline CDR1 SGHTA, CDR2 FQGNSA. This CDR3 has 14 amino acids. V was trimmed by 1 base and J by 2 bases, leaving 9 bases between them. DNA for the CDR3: TGTGCCAGCAGCTTAGGGGCGGCCGCCTACGAGCAGTACTTC. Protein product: CASSLGAAAYEQYF.

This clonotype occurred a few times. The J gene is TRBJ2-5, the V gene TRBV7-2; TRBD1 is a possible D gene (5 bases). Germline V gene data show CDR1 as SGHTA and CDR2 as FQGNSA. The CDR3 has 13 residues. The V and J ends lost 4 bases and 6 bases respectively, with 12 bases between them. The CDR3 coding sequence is TGTGCCAGCAGCTCATCCAGGGATCAGACCCAGTACTTC. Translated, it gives CASSSSRDQTQYF.

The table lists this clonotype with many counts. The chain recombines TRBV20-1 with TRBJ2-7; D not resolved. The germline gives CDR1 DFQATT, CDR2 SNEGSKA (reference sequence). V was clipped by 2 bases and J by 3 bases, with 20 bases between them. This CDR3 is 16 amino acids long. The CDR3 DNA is TGCAGTGCTAGAACACCAACGGTTTATCCCAACTACGAGCAGTACTTC. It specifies CSARTPTVYPNYEQYF.

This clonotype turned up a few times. CDR3: CASSRGDFSTDTQYF. The CDR3 nucleotides read TGTGCCAGCAGCAGGGGGGACTTCAGCACAGATACGCAGTATTTT. The chain joins TRBV7-2 to TRBJ2-3, with D perhaps matching TRBD1 or TRBD2 (6 bases each). The CDR3 runs 15 residues. Trimming removed 5 bases at V and 0 bases at J, with 12 bases between. Germline lookup yields CDR1 SGHTA and CDR2 FQGNSA. Combining the CDR3 with reference TRBV7-2 and TRBJ2-3 gives the whole variable domain GAGVSQSPSNKVTEKGKDVELRCDPISGHTALYWYRQSLGQGLEFLIYFQGNSAPDKSGLPSDRFSAERTGGSVSTLTIQRTQQEDSAVYLCASSRGDFSTDTQYFGPGTRLTVL.

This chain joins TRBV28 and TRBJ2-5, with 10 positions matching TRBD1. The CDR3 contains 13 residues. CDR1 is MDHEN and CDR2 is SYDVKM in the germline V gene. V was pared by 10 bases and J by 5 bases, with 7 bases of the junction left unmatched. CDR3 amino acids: CATRTGGHETQYF. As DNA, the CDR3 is TGTGCCACCAGGACAGGGGGTCACGAGACCCAGTACTTC. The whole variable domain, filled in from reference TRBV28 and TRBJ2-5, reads DVKVTQSSRYLVKRTGEKVFLECVQDMDHENMFWYRQDPGLGLRLIYFSYDVKMKEKGDIPEGYSVSREKKERFSLILESASTNQTSMYLCATRTGGHETQYFGPGTRLLVL.

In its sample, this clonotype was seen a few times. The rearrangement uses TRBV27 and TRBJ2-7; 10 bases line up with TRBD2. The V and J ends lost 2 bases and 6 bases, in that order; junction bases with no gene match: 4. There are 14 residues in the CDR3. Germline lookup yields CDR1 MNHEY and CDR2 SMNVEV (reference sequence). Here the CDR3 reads CASSLLVAGGEQYF. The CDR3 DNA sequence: TGTGCCAGCAGTTTACTGGTAGCGGGAGGCGAGCAGTACTTC.

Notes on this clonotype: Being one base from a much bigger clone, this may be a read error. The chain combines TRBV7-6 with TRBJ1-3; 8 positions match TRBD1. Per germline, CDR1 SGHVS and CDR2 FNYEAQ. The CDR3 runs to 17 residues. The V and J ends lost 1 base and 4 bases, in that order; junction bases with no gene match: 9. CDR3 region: CASSLDAGGAFGNTIYF. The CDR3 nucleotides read TGTGCCAGCAGCTTAGATGCAGGGGGCGCGTTCGGAAACACCATATATTTT.

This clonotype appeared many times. In DNA form, the CDR3 reads TGTGCCAGCAGTGTCACAGGGGGCGCCTATGGCTACACCTTC. Protein: CASSVTGGAYGYTF. The genes are TRBV12-3 or TRBV12-4 and TRBJ1-2; 9 positions match TRBD1. The CDR3 has 14 residues. Unmatched junction bases numbered 5, after V lost 5 bases and J lost 4 bases.

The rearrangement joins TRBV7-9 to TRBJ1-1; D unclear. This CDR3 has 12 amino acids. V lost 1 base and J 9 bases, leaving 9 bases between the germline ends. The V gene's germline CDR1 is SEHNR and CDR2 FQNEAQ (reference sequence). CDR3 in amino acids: CASSLDGIKAFF. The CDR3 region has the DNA TGTGCCAGCAGCTTAGATGGCATAAAAGCTTTCTTT.

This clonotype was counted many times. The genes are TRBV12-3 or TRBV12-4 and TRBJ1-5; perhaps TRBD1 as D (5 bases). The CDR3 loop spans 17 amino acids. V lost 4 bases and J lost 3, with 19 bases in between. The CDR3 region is CASSSEIGGMDNQPQHF. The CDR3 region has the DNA TGTGCCAGCAGTTCGGAAATTGGGGGTATGGACAATCAGCCCCAGCATTTT.

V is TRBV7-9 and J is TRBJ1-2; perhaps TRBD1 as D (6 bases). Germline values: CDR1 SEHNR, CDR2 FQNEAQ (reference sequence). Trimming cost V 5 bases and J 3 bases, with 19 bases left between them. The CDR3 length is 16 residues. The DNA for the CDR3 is TGTGCCAGCAGCACAAATTTTGCAGGGGTATACTATGGCTACACCTTC. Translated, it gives CASSTNFAGVYYGYTF.

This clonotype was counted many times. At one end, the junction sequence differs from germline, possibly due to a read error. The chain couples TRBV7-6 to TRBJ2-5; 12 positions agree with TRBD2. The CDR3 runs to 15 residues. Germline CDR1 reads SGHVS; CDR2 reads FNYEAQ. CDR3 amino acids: CASSLAGGPFETQYF. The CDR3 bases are TGTGCCAGCAGCCTAGCGGGAGGGCCTTTTGAGACCCAGTACTTC.

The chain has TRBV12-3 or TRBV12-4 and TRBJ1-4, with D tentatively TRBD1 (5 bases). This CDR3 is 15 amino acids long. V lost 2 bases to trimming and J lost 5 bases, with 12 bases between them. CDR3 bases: TGTGCCAGCAGTTTATTTGGGGCAAAGAATGAAAAACTGTTTTTT. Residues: CASSLFGAKNEKLFF.

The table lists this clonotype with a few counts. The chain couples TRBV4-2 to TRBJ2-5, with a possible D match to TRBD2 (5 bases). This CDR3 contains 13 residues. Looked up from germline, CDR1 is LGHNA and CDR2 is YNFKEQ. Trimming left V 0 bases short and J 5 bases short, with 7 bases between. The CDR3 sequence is CASSQDGGETQYF. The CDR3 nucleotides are TGTGCCAGCAGCCAAGATGGCGGGGAGACCCAGTACTTC.

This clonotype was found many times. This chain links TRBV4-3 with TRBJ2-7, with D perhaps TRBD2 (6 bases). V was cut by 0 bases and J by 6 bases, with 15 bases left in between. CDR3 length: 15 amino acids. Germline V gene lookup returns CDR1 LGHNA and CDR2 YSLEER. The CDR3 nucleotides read TGCGCCAGCAGCCAAGAATTTGGGGGGAACAGCGAGCAGTACTTC. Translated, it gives CASSQEFGGNSEQYF.

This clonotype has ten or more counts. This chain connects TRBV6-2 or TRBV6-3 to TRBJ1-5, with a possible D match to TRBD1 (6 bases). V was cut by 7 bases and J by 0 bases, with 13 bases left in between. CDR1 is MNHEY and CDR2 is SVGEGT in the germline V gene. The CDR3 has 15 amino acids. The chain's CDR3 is CASTSTGLSNQPQHF. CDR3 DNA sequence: TGTGCCAGCACCTCAACAGGGCTTAGCAATCAGCCCCAGCATTTT.

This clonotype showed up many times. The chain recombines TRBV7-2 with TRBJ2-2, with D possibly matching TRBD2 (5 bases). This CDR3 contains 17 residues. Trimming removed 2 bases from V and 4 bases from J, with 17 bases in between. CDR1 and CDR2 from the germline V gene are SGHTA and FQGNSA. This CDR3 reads CASSLNPGKLSTGELFF. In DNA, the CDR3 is TGTGCCAGCAGCTTAAATCCCGGGAAACTGAGCACCGGGGAGCTGTTTTTT. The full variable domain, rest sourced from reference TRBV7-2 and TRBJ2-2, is GAGVSQSPSNKVTEKGKDVELRCDPISGHTALYWYRQSLGQGLEFLIYFQGNSAPDKSGLPSDRFSAERTGGSVSTLTIQRTQQEDSAVYLCASSLNPGKLSTGELFFGEGSRLTVL.

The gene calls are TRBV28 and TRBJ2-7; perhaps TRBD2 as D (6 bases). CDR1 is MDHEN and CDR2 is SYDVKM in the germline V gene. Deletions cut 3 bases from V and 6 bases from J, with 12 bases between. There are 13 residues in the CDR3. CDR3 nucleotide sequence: TGTGCCAGCAGTTTTCTAGCCGGGGGCGAGCAGTACTTC. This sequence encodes CASSFLAGGEQYF.

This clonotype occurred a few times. The CDR3 loop is CASRVRNTGELFF. The CDR3 nucleotides read TGTGCCAGTAGGGTCAGAAACACCGGGGAGCTGTTTTTT. The genes are TRBV19 and TRBJ2-2, with unresolved D. V shed 6 bases and J shed 2 bases, with 7 bases lying between them. The CDR3 is 13 amino acids. CDR1 and CDR2 (germline): LNHDA, SQIVND (reference sequence).

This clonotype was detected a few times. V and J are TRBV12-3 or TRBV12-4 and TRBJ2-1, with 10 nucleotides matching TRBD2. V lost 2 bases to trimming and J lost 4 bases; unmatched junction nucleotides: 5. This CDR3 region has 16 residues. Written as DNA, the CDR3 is TGTGCCAGCAGTTTAAGCGGGGGGGATGCGTACAATGAGCAGTTCTTC. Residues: CASSLSGGDAYNEQFF.

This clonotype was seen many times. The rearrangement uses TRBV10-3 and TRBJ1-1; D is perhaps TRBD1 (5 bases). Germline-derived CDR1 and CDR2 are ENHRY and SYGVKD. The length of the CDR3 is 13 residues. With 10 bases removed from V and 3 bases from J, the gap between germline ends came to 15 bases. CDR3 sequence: CATRGREDTEAFF. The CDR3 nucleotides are TGTGCCACAAGGGGCAGGGAAGACACTGAAGCTTTCTTT.

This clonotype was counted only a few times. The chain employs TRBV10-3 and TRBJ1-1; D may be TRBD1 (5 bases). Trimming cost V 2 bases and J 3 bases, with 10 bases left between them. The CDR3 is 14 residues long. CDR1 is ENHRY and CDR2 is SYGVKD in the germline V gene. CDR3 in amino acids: CAISEIGGDTEAFF. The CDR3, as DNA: TGTGCCATCAGTGAGATTGGAGGGGACACTGAAGCTTTCTTT.

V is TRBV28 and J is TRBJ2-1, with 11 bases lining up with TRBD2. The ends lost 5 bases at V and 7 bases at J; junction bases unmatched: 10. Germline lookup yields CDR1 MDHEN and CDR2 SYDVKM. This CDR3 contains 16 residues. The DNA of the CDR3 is TGTGCCAGCAGTCTGACTTTAGCGGGAGGGCCGAATGAGCAGTTCTTC. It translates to CASSLTLAGGPNEQFF.

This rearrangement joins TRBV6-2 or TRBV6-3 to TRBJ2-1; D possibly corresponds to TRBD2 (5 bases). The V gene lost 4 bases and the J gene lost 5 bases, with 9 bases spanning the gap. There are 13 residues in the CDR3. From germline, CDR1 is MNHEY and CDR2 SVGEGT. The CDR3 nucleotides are TGTGCCAGCAGTTTTTGGACTCACAATGAGCAGTTCTTC. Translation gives CASSFWTHNEQFF.

CDR3 DNA sequence: TGCGCCAGCAGTCAATCGATGACTAGCGGGAGGGTTTGCAATGAGCAGTTCTTC. Translated: CASSQSMTSGRVCNEQFF. V and J are TRBV23-1 and TRBJ2-1; 14 bases are shared with TRBD2. TRBV23-1 is recorded as an ORF, its role being uncertain. V was clipped by 0 bases and J by 6 bases; unmatched bases: 7. The CDR3 consists of 18 residues.

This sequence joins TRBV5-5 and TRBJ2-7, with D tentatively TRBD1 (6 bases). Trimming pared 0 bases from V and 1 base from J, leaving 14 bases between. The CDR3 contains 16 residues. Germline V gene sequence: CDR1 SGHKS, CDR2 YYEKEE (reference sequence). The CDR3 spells CASSLAAVQGSYEQYF. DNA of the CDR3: TGTGCCAGCAGCTTGGCCGCCGTTCAGGGGTCCTACGAGCAGTACTTC.

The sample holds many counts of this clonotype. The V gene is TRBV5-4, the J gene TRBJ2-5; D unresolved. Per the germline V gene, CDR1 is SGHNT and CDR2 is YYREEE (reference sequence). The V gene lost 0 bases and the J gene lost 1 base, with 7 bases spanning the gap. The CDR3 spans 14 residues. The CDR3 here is CASSLEPSQETQYF. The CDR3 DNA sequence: TGTGCCAGCAGCTTGGAACCCTCCCAAGAGACCCAGTACTTC.

For the CDR3, the DNA is TGCAGTGCTAGAGATCCCGGCCGATCCTACGAGCAGTACTTC. Translation gives CSARDPGRSYEQYF. V is TRBV20-1 and J is TRBJ2-7; D is uncertain. This CDR3 has 14 residues. Trimming left V 0 bases short and J 1 base short, with 10 bases between. CDR1 and CDR2 from the germline V gene are DFQATT and SNEGSKA (reference sequence).

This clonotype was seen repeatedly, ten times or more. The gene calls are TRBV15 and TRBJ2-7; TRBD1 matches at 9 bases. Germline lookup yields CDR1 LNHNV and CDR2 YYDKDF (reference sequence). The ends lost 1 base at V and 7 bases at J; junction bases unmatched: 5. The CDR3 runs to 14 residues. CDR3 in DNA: TGTGCCACCAGCAGAGCCGACAGGGGGAGGGAGCAGTACTTC. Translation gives CATSRADRGREQYF.

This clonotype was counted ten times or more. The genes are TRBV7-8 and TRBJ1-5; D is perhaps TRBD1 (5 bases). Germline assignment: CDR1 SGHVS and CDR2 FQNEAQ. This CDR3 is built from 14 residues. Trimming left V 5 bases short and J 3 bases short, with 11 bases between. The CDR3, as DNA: TGTGCCAGCAGCGGCCGGGACCTCAATCAGCCCCAGCATTTT. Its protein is CASSGRDLNQPQHF.